This T cell receptor (beta chain) was recorded in a study of blood T cell repertoires in COVID-19. Looking at the study overall: The origin of the acute and convalescent COVID-19 samples was the United States, Italy and Spain.

In the source study's methods: Estimates of nucleated cell counts were drawn from the amplification of reference gene primers. Produced via immunoSEQ multiplex PCR; TCRdb's table is partial and in-frame only. V and J calls and clone size are given by that table; D and trimming were obtained from the DNA. The sample holds roughly 240,000 clones, 86% seen once. The CDR3 is 15 residues long. Trimming left V 4 bases short and J 0 bases short, with 10 bases between. Germline CDR1 reads MNHEY; CDR2 reads SVGAGI. V and J are TRBV6-5 and TRBJ1-5, with D hard to call. The sample comprised peripheral blood. The sequence derives from a woman of 80 years or more with COVID-19, enrolled during active disease. The CDR3 sequence is CASSLSTNSNQPQHF. The CDR3 region has the DNA TGTGCCAGCAGTTTGAGTACCAATAGCAATCAGCCCCAGCATTTT.